A single sample is the source of the 2 T cell receptor beta chains below, sequenced in a study of T cell changes during pregnancy in multiple sclerosis. Produced via immunoSEQ multiplex PCR; TCRdb's table is partial and in-frame only. Of about 42,000 clones in the sample, 91% were seen once. The sequenced sample was CD4+ T cells from peripheral blood mononuclear cells, obtained before pregnancy. These receptors were obtained from a female donor with multiple sclerosis, enrolled in a pregnancy study.

The V gene is TRBV6-1, the J gene TRBJ2-3; 7 nucleotides line up with TRBD2. V lost 6 bases and J lost 5; bases outside the gene matches: 8. The CDR3 is 14 amino acids. Per the germline V gene, CDR1 is MNHNS and CDR2 is SASEGT. CDR3 region: CASSERGPEDTQYF. In DNA form, the CDR3 reads TGTGCCAGCAGCGAGCGGGGACCGGAAGATACGCAGTATTTT.

The chain uses TRBV5-1 and TRBJ1-2, with 10 bases fitting TRBD1. V lost 4 bases and J lost 8; bases outside the gene matches: 17. Germline values: CDR1 SGHRS, CDR2 YFSETQ. The length of the CDR3 is 17 residues. The CDR3 loop reads CASSPGQGTRSGEGYTF. DNA for the CDR3: TGCGCCAGCAGCCCGGGACAGGGGACAAGATCCGGAGAAGGCTACACCTTC. The complete variable domain, with remaining parts taken from reference TRBV5-1 and TRBJ1-2, reads KAGVTQTPRYLIKTRGQQVTLSCSPISGHRSVSWYQQTPGQGLQFLFEYFSETQRNKGNFPGRFSGRQFSNSRSEMNVSTLELGDSALYLCASSPGQGTRSGEGYTFGSGTRLTVV.